This is a list of T cell receptor beta chains from one sample in a study of T cell repertoires in cytomegalovirus infection. Using its own MiXCR run on the reads, TCRdb lists one record per CDR3 protein. Of roughly 230,000 distinct CDR3 sequences in the sample, approximately 15% are singletons; the top ten hold around half. Sequencing was done on a sample of CD8+ T cells from PBMCs. The source is a human donor in good health (CMV status not recorded). Some clones in this sample may be carry-over from other donors' samples. CDR3s include the opening cysteine and the closing phenylalanine or tryptophan.

V gene	J gene	CDR3 length	CDR3 protein
TRBV6-2/TRBV6-3	TRBJ1-2	11	CASSYGQGYTF
TRBV7-2	TRBJ2-1	15	CPSSLVGGAYNEQFF
TRBV20-1	TRBJ2-7	15	CSAPPGAGGLYEQYF
TRBV4-1	TRBJ2-2	15	CASSTGQGFSGELFF
TRBV2	TRBJ1-3	14	CASSAGGSGNTIYF
TRBV7-2	TRBJ2-7	14	CASSLGQSDYEQYF
TRBV7-9	TRBJ1-1	14	CASSLTVLDTEAFF
TRBV28	TRBJ2-1	16	CASSFEGLAFYNEQFF
TRBV2	TRBJ2-7	15	CASSESWTATYEQYF
TRBV7-2	TRBJ2-1	13	CASNLGPDNEQFF
TRBV6-2/TRBV6-3	TRBJ2-1	16	CASSSIRGFRGNEQFF
TRBV28	TRBJ2-7	14	CASRIDRGEYEQYF
TRBV6-5	TRBJ2-2	16	CASRNRDRINTGELFF
TRBV7-2	TRBJ2-7	15	CASSPGLAGSYEQYF
TRBV5-4	TRBJ1-1	16	CASSSEDRGVDTEAFF
TRBV29-1	TRBJ2-2	12	CSVGGTTGELFF
TRBV7-9	TRBJ1-2	18	CASSLALSETRDNYGYTF
TRBV5-1	TRBJ1-4	18	CASSLTPGPHATNEKLFF
TRBV5-1	TRBJ1-5	15	CASSWRQGDNQPQHF
TRBV12-3/TRBV12-4	TRBJ2-1	15	CASSFRRGPYNEQFF
TRBV7-2	TRBJ2-5	14	CASTIPGLEETQYF
TRBV7-6	TRBJ2-1	16	CASSPYGGGSADEQFF
TRBV27	TRBJ2-7	14	CASSSAGTKNEQYF
TRBV20-1	TRBJ1-6	17	CSARPSGQPMGNSPLHF
TRBV15	TRBJ1-1	16	CATSTGTGGLNTEAFF
TRBV5-1	TRBJ2-7	17	CASSLEGQGAFLYEQYF
TRBV15	TRBJ2-2	18	CATSSPGQGARSTGELFF
TRBV5-1	TRBJ1-1	14	CASSSGQGTTEAFF
TRBV3-1	TRBJ2-5	16	CASSPPSGGSGGTQYF
TRBV6-2/TRBV6-3	TRBJ2-3	15	CASGRDSLFPDTQYF
TRBV28	TRBJ2-3	15	CASTLGGASTDTQYF
TRBV28	TRBJ1-4	15	CASSNPGGSGEKLFF
TRBV4-3	TRBJ2-5	15	CASSPWSGAGETQYF
TRBV4-3	TRBJ1-1	15	CASSQERHRNTEAFF
TRBV29-1	TRBJ2-3	20	CSVESVLTSGGVLSTDTQYF
TRBV7-9	TRBJ2-1	16	CASSSFSTGLRNEQFF
TRBV7-6	TRBJ2-3	19	CASSFDPGPSGGITDTQYF
TRBV6-5	TRBJ1-4	14	CASSYEVGNEKLFF
TRBV7-9	TRBJ1-1	15	CASGFTGGMNTEAFF
TRBV5-1	TRBJ1-1	13	CASSPGHNTEAFF
TRBV28	TRBJ2-5	16	CASSLPSAEDQETQYF
TRBV6-5	TRBJ2-5	14	CASSPQGEGETQYF